The TCR beta chain under discussion was sequenced for a study of blood T cell repertoires in COVID-19. Background on the study: Spain, Italy and the United States supplied samples that represented acute and convalescent COVID-19.

Assay used: immunoSEQ multiplex PCR; TCRdb lists only in-frame clones, some missing. The sample shows some 120,000 clones, around 86% of them seen only once. The CDR3 runs to 15 residues. J was trimmed by 1 base and V by 4 bases; bases with no gene match: 7. Germline lookup yields CDR1 SGHRS and CDR2 YFSETQ. This clonotype was sampled from a human donor in a cohort sampled during active COVID-19. The sample was peripheral blood. The chain couples TRBV5-1 to TRBJ1-1; TRBD1 agrees at 7 bases. The CDR3 loop is CASSVDRPANTEAFF. In DNA form, the CDR3 reads TGCGCCAGCAGCGTGGACAGGCCGGCGAACACTGAAGCTTTCTTT.